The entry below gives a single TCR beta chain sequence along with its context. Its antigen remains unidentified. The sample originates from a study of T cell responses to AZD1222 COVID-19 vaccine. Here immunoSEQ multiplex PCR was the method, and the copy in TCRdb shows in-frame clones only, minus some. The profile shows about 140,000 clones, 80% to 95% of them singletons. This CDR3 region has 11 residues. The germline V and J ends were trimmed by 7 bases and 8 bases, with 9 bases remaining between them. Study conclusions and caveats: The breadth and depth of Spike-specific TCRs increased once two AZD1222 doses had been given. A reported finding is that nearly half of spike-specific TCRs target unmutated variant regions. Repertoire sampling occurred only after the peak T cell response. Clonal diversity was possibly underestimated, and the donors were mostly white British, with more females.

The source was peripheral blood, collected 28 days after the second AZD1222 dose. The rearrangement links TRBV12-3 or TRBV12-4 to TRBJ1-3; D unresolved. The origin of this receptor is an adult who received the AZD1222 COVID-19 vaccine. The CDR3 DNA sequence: TGTGCCAGCACCCTGAGGGACACCATATATTTT. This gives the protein CASTLRDTIYF.